The source of this TCR beta chain is a study of T cells and Merkel cell carcinoma outcomes (dated by TCRdb to the early 2020s). Broadly, across the study: The tumor T-cell repertoire, together with T-cell density, was examined as a predictor of clinical outcome in patients with Merkel cell carcinoma. Overall study results and their limits: Clinical outcomes in Merkel cell carcinoma patients were reported to be predicted by T-cell repertoire features combined with T-cell density.

Of note for this clone: The clone's antigen remains unknown. Base qualities are not recorded, but no much larger clone differs from it by a single base.

The library was made by the immunoSEQ multiplex PCR assay. TCRdb took this table from immuneACCESS and kept in-frame rearrangements with V and J called. Such tables lack part of the clones; where checked against another copy, unresolved V genes explain under half of the gap, and the rest is unexplained. A total of 13,000 to 15,000 clones appear in this sample, roughly 92% of them only once. 2% of the sample is held by the ten biggest clonotypes. Including the terminal cysteine and phenylalanine, the CDR3 comprises 14 residues. Only the CDR3 portion is preserved as DNA: 42 bases, with reading frame beginning at the first base. V sheds 6 bases and J sheds 1 base, leaving 12 bases between their ends. The germline V gene (reference sequence) supplies CDR1 LNHDA and CDR2 SQIVND. The samples were obtained from people who had Merkel cell carcinoma.

This TCR was recovered from a human donor with Merkel cell carcinoma. The receptor chain draws on TRBV19 and TRBJ2-5, with TRBD2 perhaps the D gene, on 6 matching bases. The sequencing sample was made of tumor tissue from Merkel cell carcinoma. Here is the DNA: TGTGCCAGTAGACCAGCGGGTTCCCAAGAGACCCAGTACTTC. The encoded protein is CASRPAGSQETQYF.